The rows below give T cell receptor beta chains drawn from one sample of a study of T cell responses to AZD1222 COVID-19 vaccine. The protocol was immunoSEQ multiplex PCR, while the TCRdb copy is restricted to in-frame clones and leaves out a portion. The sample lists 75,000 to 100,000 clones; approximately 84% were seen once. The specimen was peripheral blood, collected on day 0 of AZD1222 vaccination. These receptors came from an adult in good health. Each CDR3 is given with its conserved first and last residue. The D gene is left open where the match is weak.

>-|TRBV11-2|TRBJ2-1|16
CASSHRVLVRDNEQFF
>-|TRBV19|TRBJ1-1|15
CASSIVAAMNTEAFF
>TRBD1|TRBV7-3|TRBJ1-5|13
CASSPDRYQPQHF
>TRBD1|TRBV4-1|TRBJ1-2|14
CASSQTNRGGGYTF
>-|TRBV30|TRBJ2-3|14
CAWRSGLGTDTQYF
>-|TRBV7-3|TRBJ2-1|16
CASSFNRAGALNEQFF
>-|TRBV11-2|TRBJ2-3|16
CASSLMVAAGPDTQYF
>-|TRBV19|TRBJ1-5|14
CAKPKGTLNQPQHF
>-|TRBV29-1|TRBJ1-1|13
CSVDPTENTEAFF
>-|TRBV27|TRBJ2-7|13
CASSLGKTYEQYF
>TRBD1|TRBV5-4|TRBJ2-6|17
CASSLGTGTAGANVLTF
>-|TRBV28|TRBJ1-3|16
CASSSSFGGTGNTIYF
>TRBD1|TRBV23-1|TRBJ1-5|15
CASRPGQGYCQPQHF
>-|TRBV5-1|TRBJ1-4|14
CASRRRQLDEKLFF
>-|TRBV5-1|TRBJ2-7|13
CASSLIGAREQYF
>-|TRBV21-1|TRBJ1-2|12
CASRGGTYGYTF
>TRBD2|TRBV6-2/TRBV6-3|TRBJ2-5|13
CASSIGGGETQYF
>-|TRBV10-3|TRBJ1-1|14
CAISESGLGTEAFF
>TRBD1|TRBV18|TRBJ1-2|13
CASSRDRDYGYTF
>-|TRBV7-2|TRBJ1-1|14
CASSLFWSGTEAFF
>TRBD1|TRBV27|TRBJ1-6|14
CASSRDRFNSPLHF
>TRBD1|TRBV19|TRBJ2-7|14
CASRPGQGYDEQYF
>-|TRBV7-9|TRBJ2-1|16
CASSLIMGPRGPEQFF
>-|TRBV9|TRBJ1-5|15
CASSVSDLGNQPQHF
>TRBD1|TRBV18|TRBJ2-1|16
CASSPPPGTGRNEQFF
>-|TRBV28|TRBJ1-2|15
CASSPATGNSYGYTF
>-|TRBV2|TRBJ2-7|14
CASSPRGGGREQYF
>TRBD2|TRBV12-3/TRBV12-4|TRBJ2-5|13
CASSSLSSGGQYF
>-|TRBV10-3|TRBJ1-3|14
CATRNDGTSNTIYF